The source of this TCR beta chain is a study of T-cell reconstitution after alpha-beta-depleted transplantation in children. Study-wide findings and caveats: Diversity and T-cell counts at one year after transplant derived mostly from new T cells. Recipient T cells and thymic progenitors that survived were the source of the high TCRbeta diversity seen at day 60 in some patients. Expanded graft clones numbering several hundred reportedly gave rise to alpha-beta T cells about two months after transplant.

This clonotype was detected ten times or more. The target antigen is unknown. Researchers prepared the TCRbeta library using unique molecular identifiers, the study reports. TCRdb re-called the PCR reads through MiXCR, storing one row per CDR3 protein. The sample includes 600,000 to 700,000 distinct CDR3 sequences, around 13% seen only once; the top ten take 0.79%. V lost 5 bases and J lost 2, with 9 bases in between. This CDR3 region has 13 residues. CDR1 and CDR2 (germline): SGHTA, FQGNSA. Sequencing used PBMCs, obtained before TCRalphabeta/CD19-depleted stem cell transplant. The V gene is TRBV7-2, the J gene TRBJ2-5; no reliable D call. The source of this sequence is a girl aged 2-10 years with congenital amegakaryocytic thrombocytopenia, due to receive a stem cell transplant. CDR3 protein: CASSVTLQETQYF. In nucleotides, the CDR3 is TGTGCCAGCAGCGTGACTCTTCAAGAGACCCAGTACTTC.